Each of the 11 T cell receptor beta chains below was sequenced from the same sample in a study of blood T cell repertoires in COVID-19. TCRdb's copy holds only in-frame clones and misses some; the assay was immunoSEQ multiplex PCR. The table has 200,000 to 250,000 clones, about 83% seen once. Sample: peripheral blood. These receptors were taken from a man older than 75 with acute or convalescent COVID-19.

The V gene is TRBV21-1, the J gene TRBJ2-7; the D segment call TRBD2 is taken from the table without a DNA check. TRBV21-1 is a pseudogene. CDR3 length: 13 residues. Here the CDR3 reads CASSIHLTYEQYF. The CDR3 DNA is TGTGCCAGCAGCATCCACCTAACCTACGAGCAGTACTTC.

V is TRBV27 and J is TRBJ2-7; 9 bases match TRBD1. From germline, CDR1 is MNHEY and CDR2 SMNVEV (reference sequence). The CDR3 is made up of 17 amino acids. The J segment lost 2 bases and the V segment lost 0 bases, leaving 8 bases of the junction unmatched. CDR3 in amino acids: CASSLSLLRDRAYEQYF. In DNA form, the CDR3 reads TGTGCCAGCAGTTTATCCCTCCTACGGGACAGGGCCTACGAGCAGTACTTC.

As DNA, the CDR3 is TGTGCCCTAAGCGTGGTCGCTGGAAACACCATATATTTT. Amino acid sequence: CALSVVAGNTIYF. J is TRBJ1-3 and V is TRBV28; no clear D gene. Germline V CDR1 and CDR2: MDHEN, SYDVKM. The CDR3 contains 13 residues. Trimming cost V 11 bases and J 2 bases, with 13 bases left between them.

About this clone itself: The sample holds other DNA sequences that translate to the same CDR3. This sequence joins TRBV6-5 and TRBJ1-2; the D is unclear. The CDR3 sequence is 11 residues long. Germline-derived CDR1 and CDR2 are MNHEY and SVGAGI. The V end was cut by 6 bases, the J end by 8 bases, with 10 bases between. In DNA, the CDR3 is TGTGCCAGCAGCCGAGGATCCGGCTACACCTTC. This translates into CASSRGSGYTF.

This clone was found a few times. This rearrangement joins TRBV28 to TRBJ1-2, with D perhaps matching TRBD1 (5 bases). V shed 4 bases and J shed 0 bases, with 12 bases lying between them. From germline, CDR1 is MDHEN and CDR2 SYDVKM. The length of the CDR3 is 15 residues. The chain's CDR3 is CASSSTGLANYGYTF. CDR3 bases: TGTGCCAGCAGTTCAACAGGTCTAGCTAACTATGGCTACACCTTC.

The chain carries TRBV9 and TRBJ1-4; D might be TRBD1 (5 bases). Looked up from germline, CDR1 is SGDLS and CDR2 is YYNGEE. The CDR3 is 14 residues long. Trimming left V 2 bases short and J 6 bases short, with 11 bases between. The CDR3 DNA sequence: TGTGCCAGCAGCGTGGGAGGGACTGATGAAAAACTGTTTTTT. The encoded protein is CASSVGGTDEKLFF. The full variable domain, with the rest looked up from reference TRBV9 and TRBJ1-4, is DSGVTQTPKHLITATGQRVTLRCSPRSGDLSVYWYQQSLDQGLQFLIQYYNGEERAKGNILERFSAQQFPDLHSELNLSSLELGDSALYFCASSVGGTDEKLFFGSGTQLSVL.

To note about this clone: One junction end disagrees with the germline gene, perhaps due to a read error. The gene calls are TRBV10-3 and TRBJ1-2, with D tentatively TRBD1 (5 bases). Germline loops: CDR1 ENHRY, CDR2 SYGVKD. This CDR3 region has 13 residues. The CDR3 here is CAISGPGDYGYTF. CDR3 bases: TGTGCCATCAGTGGACCGGGGGACTACGGCTACACCTTC.

The chain has TRBV11-2 and TRBJ1-1; 9 bases fit TRBD1. The CDR3 has 15 residues. Germline lookup yields CDR1 SGHAT and CDR2 FQNNGV. V gave up 2 bases and J gave up 1 base; unmatched junction bases: 2. For the CDR3, the DNA is TGTGCCAGCAGCTTAACAGGGGGCAGGAACACTGAAGCTTTCTTT. Its protein product is CASSLTGGRNTEAFF.

The V gene is TRBV7-2, the J gene TRBJ2-2; TRBD1 matches 10 bases. V was clipped by 4 bases and J by 3 bases; unmatched bases: 2. The CDR3 extends over 15 amino acids. The germline V gene has CDR1 SGHTA and CDR2 FQGNSA. The CDR3 sequence is CASSSGQGDTGELFF. The CDR3 nucleotides are TGTGCCAGCAGCTCTGGACAGGGGGACACCGGGGAGCTGTTTTTT.

The gene calls are TRBV9 and TRBJ2-5; 10 nucleotides align to TRBD2. J lost 5 bases, V lost 3 bases, and 4 bases had no gene match. The CDR3 loop spans 14 amino acids. Germline loops: CDR1 SGDLS, CDR2 YYNGEE. CDR3 region: CASSAPSGGETQYF. As DNA, the CDR3 is TGTGCCAGCAGCGCCCCTAGCGGGGGTGAGACCCAGTACTTC.

The chain joins TRBV19 to TRBJ1-2; unclear D gene. The germline V and J ends were trimmed by 8 bases and 7 bases, with 14 bases remaining between them. CDR3 size: 12 residues. Germline V lookup: CDR1 LNHDA, CDR2 SQIVND (reference sequence). In DNA form, the CDR3 reads TGTGCCAGTTTGGGAGAAGGAATTGGCTACACCTTC. This encodes CASLGEGIGYTF.